These 9 T cell receptor beta chains share one sample of origin, sequenced in a study of vaccination effects on CD4 cells after COVID-19. Some clones are missing from TCRdb's copy, which holds only in-frame ones; the method was immunoSEQ multiplex PCR. The top ten clones hold about 2.3% of a sample with approximately 54,000 clones, around 80% of them seen once. Their specific antigens are unknown. CD4+ T cells specific for antigen were expanded with viral peptide pools by the ViraFEST assay before sequencing. Cultured cells yielded isolated CD4+ T cells after about ten days. Sequences were derived from CD4+ T cells from PBMCs cultured with HCoV-229E spike peptides, sampled before COVID-19 vaccination. The receptor set was obtained from a human donor who received a COVID-19 vaccine.

The gene calls are TRBV5-6 and TRBJ1-2; no firm D call. This CDR3 comprises 14 residues. Trimming stripped 4 bases from V and 1 base from J, with 11 bases between. Germline V gene sequence: CDR1 SGHDT, CDR2 YYEEEE. The CDR3 DNA reads as TGTGCCAGCAGCCCGGACCGCGGTAACTATGGCTACACCTTC. Its protein product is CASSPDRGNYGYTF.

V and J are TRBV2 and TRBJ2-7; a weak D match, TRBD1 (5 bases). The germline V and J ends were trimmed by 4 bases and 5 bases, with 12 bases remaining between them. The CDR3 spans 13 residues. The germline V gene encodes CDR1 SNHLY and CDR2 FYNNEI. Here the CDR3 reads CASSVGRDHEQYV. In DNA form, the CDR3 reads TGTGCCAGCAGTGTGGGCAGGGATCACGAGCAGTACGTC.

The genes are TRBV2 and TRBJ2-7; possible D gene TRBD1, 5 bases. The germline V gene has CDR1 SNHLY and CDR2 FYNNEI. CDR3 size: 14 residues. V gave up 5 bases and J gave up 7 bases, with 18 bases separating them. For the CDR3, the DNA is TGTGCCAGCAGTTTCTGGGCCGATAGGGGAGAGCAGTACGTC. Amino acids: CASSFWADRGEQYV.

The rearrangement joins TRBV14 to TRBJ1-2; D unclear. Trimming removed 4 bases at V and 5 bases at J, with 8 bases between. The germline CDR1 and CDR2 sequences are SGHDN and FVKESK. The CDR3 totals 12 residues. Written as DNA, the CDR3 is TGTGCCAGCAGCCCAAGCAGTTATGGCTACACCTTC. This encodes CASSPSSYGYTF. Full variable domain (rest looked up from reference TRBV14 and TRBJ1-2): EAGVTQFPSHSVIEKGQTVTLRCDPISGHDNLYWYRRVMGKEIKFLLHFVKESKQDESGMPNNRFLAERTGGTYSTLKVQPAELEDSGVYFCASSPSSYGYTFGSGTRLTVV.

This clone has a handful of counts. V and J are TRBV5-1 and TRBJ2-5; 9 bases fit TRBD2. The germline gives CDR1 SGHRS, CDR2 YFSETQ. The CDR3 totals 15 residues. V gave up 0 bases and J gave up 5 bases; unmatched junction bases: 5. The DNA for the CDR3 is TGCGCCAGCAGCTTGGTGGGCGGGGGGGCCGAGACCCAGTACTTC. Protein sequence: CASSLVGGGAETQYF.

CDR3: CASSLSRTSGQETQYF. In DNA form, the CDR3 reads TGTGCCAGCAGCCTCTCCCGGACTAGCGGACAAGAGACCCAGTACTTC. V and J are TRBV11-2 and TRBJ2-5; 10 bases are shared with TRBD2. The V segment lost 5 bases and the J segment 2 bases; nucleotides outside the gene matches: 8. This CDR3 region has 16 residues. Germline CDR1 reads SGHAT; CDR2 reads FQNNGV. The whole variable domain, filled in from reference TRBV11-2 and TRBJ2-5, reads EAGVAQSPRYKIIEKRQSVAFWCNPISGHATLYWYQQILGQGPKLLIQFQNNGVVDDSQLPKDRFSAERLKGVDSTLKIQPAKLEDSAVYLCASSLSRTSGQETQYFGPGTRLLVL.

The chain is built from TRBV2 and TRBJ1-1; the D is unclear. With 3 bases removed from V and 0 bases from J, the gap between germline ends came to 8 bases. The germline V gene has CDR1 SNHLY and CDR2 FYNNEI. The CDR3 sequence is 14 residues long. The CDR3 spells CASSDRAMNTEAFF. The CDR3 DNA sequence: TGTGCCAGCAGTGATAGGGCCATGAACACTGAAGCTTTCTTT.

This rearrangement joins TRBV24-1 to TRBJ2-3; a possible D gene is TRBD2 (5 bases). V lost 4 bases, J lost 0 bases, and 10 bases lay in between. CDR3 length: 15 amino acids. The V gene's germline CDR1 is KGHDR and CDR2 SFDVKD. For the CDR3, the DNA is TGTGCCACCAGTGAGGTTCGGGGTAGCACAGATACGCAGTATTTT. This codes for CATSEVRGSTDTQYF.

The V and J genes are TRBV5-1 and TRBJ2-3; 9 bases map to TRBD1. The CDR3 has 14 amino acids. The J segment lost 3 bases and the V segment lost 2 bases, leaving 1 base of the junction unmatched. Per germline, CDR1 SGHRS and CDR2 YFSETQ. CDR3 coding DNA: TGCGCCAGCAGCTTCGGGACAGGGACAGATACGCAGTATTTT. Translated, it gives CASSFGTGTDTQYF.